This T cell receptor (beta chain) was documented in a study of blood T cell repertoires in COVID-19. Study summary: COVID-19 samples collected from the United States, Italy and Spain covered acute and convalescent phases. Sample material is recorded as cDNA or gDNA derived from T cells, B-cell-depleted T cells, or PBMCs.

Methods used by the authors: Reference gene primer amplification yielded estimated nucleated cell counts. The protocol was immunoSEQ multiplex PCR, while the TCRdb copy is restricted to in-frame clones and leaves out a portion. The V and J calls and clone size are taken from that table; D and trimming were inferred from the DNA. The sample has 200,000 to 300,000 clones; less than 90% are singletons. Trimming took off 0 bases at V and 4 bases at J, with 12 bases between the two ends. Germline V CDR1 and CDR2: MNHEY, SVGEGT. CDR3 length: 15 residues. This chain joins TRBV6-2 or TRBV6-3 and TRBJ1-1; D is perhaps TRBD1 (6 bases). The source is a man between 60 and 75 years old with acute or convalescent COVID-19. Sequenced material: peripheral blood. CDR3: CASSYSFQGRTEAFF. The DNA of the CDR3 is TGTGCCAGCAGTTACTCGTTTCAGGGGCGCACTGAAGCTTTCTTT.